What follows are 30 T cell receptor beta chains derived from one specimen sequenced in a study of cytomegalovirus exposure and HLA in healthy donors. Researchers ran the PCR with 60 Vbeta and 13 Jbeta primers. The repertoire was sequenced with immunoSEQ multiplex PCR; TCRdb's copy has only in-frame clones and lacks some. The sample has under 200,000 clones, 71% seen once. Sequenced sample: PBMCs. Receptor source: a girl under 18 in good health and CMV-seronegative.

V and J are TRBV7-9 and TRBJ1-5; D not resolved. V was trimmed by 6 bases and J by 5 bases, leaving 8 bases between them. This CDR3 contains 12 residues. Germline V gene sequence: CDR1 SEHNR, CDR2 FQNEAQ (reference sequence). Written as DNA, the CDR3 is TGTGCCAGCAGTTCGGGGTATCAGCCCCAGCATTTT. Amino acid sequence: CASSSGYQPQHF.

This clone has a single count. The V call is TRBV27, the J call TRBJ1-2, with D perhaps matching TRBD1 (5 bases). V shed 5 bases and J shed 7 bases, with 17 bases lying between them. CDR1 is MNHEY, CDR2 SMNVEV, per germline (reference sequence). CDR3 size: 14 residues. The CDR3 DNA follows: TGTGCCAGCAGTCCGGGGTCCGGGGGGTTTGGCTACACCTTC. This gives the protein CASSPGSGGFGYTF.

The V gene is TRBV6-5, the J gene TRBJ1-3; 8 bases are shared with TRBD1. J lost 5 bases, V lost 6 bases, and 6 bases had no gene match. Germline V gene sequence: CDR1 MNHEY, CDR2 SVGAGI. This CDR3 contains 14 residues. Here the CDR3 DNA reads TGTGCCAGCAGCCTCAGGGGGCATAGAAACACCATATATTTT. Translated: CASSLRGHRNTIYF.

This clone showed up just a few times. The chain uses TRBV28 and TRBJ1-4, with a weak D call TRBD1 (6 bases). V lost 5 bases and J lost 4, with 11 bases in between. The CDR3 spans 14 residues. The germline CDR1 and CDR2 sequences are MDHEN and SYDVKM. The CDR3 here is CASSPPDSNEKLFF. The CDR3 DNA follows: TGTGCCAGCAGTCCCCCGGACAGTAATGAAAAACTGTTTTTT. The full variable domain, rest sourced from reference TRBV28 and TRBJ1-4, is DVKVTQSSRYLVKRTGEKVFLECVQDMDHENMFWYRQDPGLGLRLIYFSYDVKMKEKGDIPEGYSVSREKKERFSLILESASTNQTSMYLCASSPPDSNEKLFFGSGTQLSVL.

V gene TRBV2 combines with J gene TRBJ2-5; no firm D call. V was shortened by 7 bases and J by 2 bases, with 8 bases between the two germline ends. This CDR3 is 12 amino acids long. Germline V gene sequence: CDR1 SNHLY, CDR2 FYNNEI. DNA for the CDR3: TGTGCCAGCAAGCAGGATCAAGAGACCCAGTACTTC. Amino acid sequence: CASKQDQETQYF. The whole variable domain, remainder taken from reference TRBV2 and TRBJ2-5, is EPEVTQTPSHQVTQMGQEVILRCVPISNHLYFYWYRQILGQKVEFLVSFYNNEISEKSEIFDDQFSVERPDGSNFTLKIRSTKLEDSAMYFCASKQDQETQYFGPGTRLLVL.

The V gene is TRBV2, the J gene TRBJ1-4, with unresolved D. Trimming stripped 2 bases from V and 0 bases from J, with 10 bases between. CDR1 is SNHLY, CDR2 FYNNEI, per germline. The CDR3 spans 16 residues. The CDR3 sequence: CASSEQTVATNEKLFF. The CDR3 DNA reads TGTGCCAGCAGTGAACAAACAGTGGCAACTAATGAAAAACTGTTTTTT.

This clone has more than one count but fewer than ten. The J gene is TRBJ2-5, the V gene TRBV19; possible D gene TRBD2, 5 bases. Germline CDR1 LNHDA, CDR2 SQIVND (reference sequence). V was pared by 10 bases and J by 5 bases, with 14 bases between. This CDR3 has 12 residues. CDR3 DNA: TGTGCCACCCGCCCGGGCGGGGAGACCCAGTACTTC. Translation: CATRPGGETQYF.

The rearrangement uses TRBV9 and TRBJ2-5, with D possibly TRBD1 on 6 matching bases. V lost 3 bases and J lost 4, with 10 bases in between. This CDR3 contains 13 residues. Germline lookup yields CDR1 SGDLS and CDR2 YYNGEE. The CDR3 DNA sequence: TGTGCCAGCAGCGAGCAGGGGACAGAGACCCAGTACTTC. This translates into CASSEQGTETQYF.

The genes are TRBV2 and TRBJ2-1, with 10 bases lining up with TRBD1. The junction had 7 bases not matched to a gene; V was cut back by 6 bases and J by 5 bases. CDR1 SNHLY and CDR2 FYNNEI come from the germline V gene. CDR3 length: 15 amino acids. The CDR3 region has the DNA TGTGCCAGCAGGCAAGGGACAGGGGCAAACAATGAGCAGTTCTTC. This gives the protein CASRQGTGANNEQFF.

The chain is built from TRBV29-1 and TRBJ1-2, with 9 positions matching TRBD1. V shed 6 bases and J 4 bases; nucleotides not matched to a gene: 9. The CDR3 extends over 14 amino acids. Per the germline V gene, CDR1 is SQVTM and CDR2 is ANQGSEA. This CDR3 reads CSVLPGTGFYGYTF. In nucleotides, the CDR3 is TGCAGCGTCCTACCCGGGACAGGGTTCTATGGCTACACCTTC.

V usage is TRBV5-6 and J usage is TRBJ2-5; D might be TRBD2 (5 bases). The germline V gene encodes CDR1 SGHDT and CDR2 YYEEEE. V dropped 0 bases and J dropped 0 bases, with 9 bases sitting between them. The CDR3 extends over 15 amino acids. DNA for the CDR3: TGTGCCAGCAGCTTGGGGTTAGCGAACCAAGAGACCCAGTACTTC. Its protein product is CASSLGLANQETQYF.

The gene calls are TRBV27 and TRBJ2-7; possibly TRBD1 for D (6 bases). The germline V and J ends were trimmed by 8 bases and 7 bases, with 21 bases remaining between them. From germline, CDR1 is MNHEY and CDR2 SMNVEV (reference sequence). The CDR3 runs to 14 residues. The CDR3 reads CASGSAQGREEQYF. The CDR3 region has the DNA TGTGCCAGCGGATCCGCACAGGGAAGGGAGGAGCAGTACTTC.

This chain joins TRBV2 and TRBJ1-3; D is unresolved. Trimming stripped 3 bases from V and 4 bases from J, with 16 bases between. In germline, CDR1 is SNHLY, CDR2 FYNNEI. This CDR3 is built from 16 residues. DNA of the CDR3: TGTGCCAGCAGTGATCTAGGAAGAGGAAGCGGAAACACCATATATTTT. Its translation is CASSDLGRGSGNTIYF.

The chain couples TRBV4-1 to TRBJ2-1, with TRBD2 matching 10 bases. Germline assignment: CDR1 MGHRA and CDR2 YSYEKL. Trimming cost V 0 bases and J 9 bases; bases outside gene matches: 5. The CDR3 has 15 amino acids. The CDR3 region is CASSQDLAGVPEQFF. DNA of the CDR3: TGCGCCAGCAGCCAAGATCTAGCGGGGGTACCTGAGCAGTTCTTC.

The CDR3 reads CASSLVDSGSSYNSPLHF. CDR3 sequence (DNA): TGTGCCAGCAGCCTCGTAGATAGTGGGAGCTCCTATAATTCACCCCTCCACTTT. The V gene is TRBV5-5, the J gene TRBJ1-6; the D is unclear. The V gene lost 4 bases and the J gene lost 0 bases, with 17 bases spanning the gap. The CDR3 is 18 amino acids. Germline lookup yields CDR1 SGHKS and CDR2 YYEKEE (reference sequence).

This chain connects TRBV7-6 to TRBJ2-7, with D unclear. CDR1 is SGHVS, CDR2 FNYEAQ, per germline. V was clipped by 1 base and J by 0 bases, with 7 bases between them. The length of the CDR3 is 14 residues. CDR3 protein: CASSLGALSYEQYF. The CDR3 region has the DNA TGTGCCAGCAGCTTAGGGGCTCTCTCCTACGAGCAGTACTTC.

This clone showed up just a few times. The V gene is TRBV6-6, the J gene TRBJ1-1; D possibly corresponds to TRBD1 (5 bases). CDR1 is MNHNY, CDR2 SVGAGI, per germline (reference sequence). Trimming took off 11 bases at V and 1 base at J, with 14 bases between the two ends. CDR3 length equals 13 residues. The CDR3, as DNA: TGTGCCGGAGGGACGGCTGAGAACACTGAAGCTTTCTTT. It yields the protein CAGGTAENTEAFF.

This sequence joins TRBV19 and TRBJ1-2; D is uncertain. Germline V gene data show CDR1 as LNHDA and CDR2 as SQIVND (reference sequence). CDR3 length equals 12 residues. Trimming stripped 7 bases from V and 2 bases from J, with 8 bases between. The CDR3 nucleotides read TGTGCCAGTATTCCGGAGAACTATGGCTACACCTTC. Protein sequence: CASIPENYGYTF.

The V gene is TRBV4-1, the J gene TRBJ1-6; D perhaps matches TRBD1 (6 bases). Germline loops: CDR1 MGHRA, CDR2 YSYEKL. The CDR3 runs to 17 residues. The V gene lost 0 bases and the J gene lost 9 bases, with 18 bases spanning the gap. The CDR3 spells CASSQEPTGTVGSPLHF. The CDR3 bases are TGCGCCAGCAGCCAAGAACCCACAGGGACGGTTGGTTCACCCCTCCACTTT.

This clone was observed a few times. The chain joins TRBV7-6 to TRBJ1-1; tentative D call: TRBD1 (5 bases). The V end was cut by 6 bases, the J end by 1 base, with 12 bases between. In germline, CDR1 is SGHVS, CDR2 FNYEAQ. This CDR3 comprises 14 residues. The CDR3 coding sequence is TGTGCCAGCAGGCGGGGGGGACCGAACACTGAAGCTTTCTTT. This gives the protein CASRRGGPNTEAFF.

The rearrangement links TRBV27 to TRBJ2-5, with TRBD1 matching over 7 bases. Germline V CDR1 and CDR2: MNHEY, SMNVEV (reference sequence). This CDR3 has 14 amino acids. Trimming took 7 bases from V and 7 from J; bases not matched to a gene: 12. The CDR3 is CASTTGTAGGTQYF. Here the CDR3 DNA reads TGTGCCAGCACCACCGGGACAGCCGGCGGGACCCAGTACTTC.

The gene calls are TRBV4-2 and TRBJ2-1; D possibly corresponds to TRBD1 (6 bases). V gave up 1 base and J gave up 0 bases, with 13 bases separating them. The CDR3 is 17 amino acids. Germline CDR1 reads LGHNA; CDR2 reads YNFKEQ. This chain's CDR3 is CASSQGAQGSSYNEQFF. Written as DNA, the CDR3 is TGTGCCAGCAGCCAAGGGGCACAGGGTAGCTCCTACAATGAGCAGTTCTTC.

This clone was recorded a few times. The rearrangement links TRBV11-2 to TRBJ2-7, with TRBD1 identical over 7 bases. The germline gives CDR1 SGHAT, CDR2 FQNNGV. J was trimmed by 2 bases and V by 3 bases; bases with no gene match: 4. The CDR3 has 14 residues. CDR3 sequence: CASSFSTGPYEQYF. CDR3 DNA sequence: TGTGCCAGCAGCTTTTCGACAGGGCCCTACGAGCAGTACTTC.

The chain combines TRBV25-1 with TRBJ2-6; D remains unclear. The V end was cut by 6 bases, the J end by 2 bases, with 8 bases between. Germline CDR1 MGHDK, CDR2 SYGVNS. The CDR3 length is 14 residues. CDR3 sequence reads: CASSDTPGANVLTF. The CDR3 DNA sequence: TGTGCCAGCAGCGACACTCCTGGGGCCAACGTCCTGACTTTC.

This chain connects TRBV7-3 to TRBJ2-1, with D uncertain. The CDR3 length is 15 residues. Between the trimmed V and J ends, which lost 2 bases and 0 bases, there was a span of 8 bases. Germline loops: CDR1 SGHTA, CDR2 FQGTGA. Here the CDR3 reads CASSLGFSSYNEQFF. Written as DNA, the CDR3 is TGTGCCAGCAGCTTAGGCTTCAGCTCCTACAATGAGCAGTTCTTC.

The rearrangement joins TRBV2 to TRBJ1-5, with D perhaps TRBD1 (5 bases). V lost 6 bases and J lost 4, with 16 bases in between. CDR3 length: 15 residues. The V gene's germline CDR1 is SNHLY and CDR2 FYNNEI. CDR3 sequence: CASSSPTGGNQPQHF. CDR3 DNA: TGTGCCAGCAGCTCTCCCACGGGGGGGAATCAGCCCCAGCATTTT.

The chain employs TRBV9 and TRBJ1-3; maybe TRBD1 (5 bases). Trimming pared 5 bases from V and 1 base from J, leaving 16 bases between. In germline, CDR1 is SGDLS, CDR2 YYNGEE. This CDR3 is built from 16 residues. CDR3 DNA sequence: TGTGCCAGCAGTTTAGGGACGGGAGATTCTGGAAACACCATATATTTT. Amino acid sequence: CASSLGTGDSGNTIYF.

Only a few counts were recorded for this clone. This CDR3 is also generated by other DNA sequences in the sample. The chain combines TRBV6-5 with TRBJ1-1; D is undetermined. Germline loops: CDR1 MNHEY, CDR2 SVGAGI. The CDR3 has 13 residues. The V gene lost 3 bases and the J gene lost 5 bases, with 10 bases spanning the gap. DNA for the CDR3: TGTGCCAGCAGTTATCCCGGTGGTACTGAAGCTTTCTTT. As protein: CASSYPGGTEAFF.

V is TRBV6-1 and J is TRBJ1-4, with TRBD1 identical over 7 bases. Germline trimming cut 2 bases from V and 3 bases from J; bases unmatched to any gene: 9. The CDR3 consists of 17 residues. Germline loops: CDR1 MNHNS, CDR2 SASEGT. Here the CDR3 DNA reads TGTGCCAGCAGTGAATACCCGGCCGGGACAGCTAATGAAAAACTGTTTTTT. This translates into CASSEYPAGTANEKLFF.

The V and J genes are TRBV6-4 and TRBJ2-1; the match to TRBD2 covers 10 bases. The CDR3 extends over 14 amino acids. V gave up 3 bases and J gave up 9 bases; unmatched junction bases: 5. CDR1 is MRHNA, CDR2 SNTAGT, per germline. Written as DNA, the CDR3 is TGTGCCAGCAGTGATCAGCGGGGGGGCGGTGAGCAGTTCTTC. It yields the protein CASSDQRGGGEQFF.